What follows are 3 T cell receptor beta chains derived from one specimen sequenced in a study of regulatory T cells in long-lasting Graves disease. Building the TCR beta libraries relied on iRepertoire HTBI primers, and CDR3 regions underwent Arm-PCR. TCRdb re-analysed the multiplex PCR reads in MiXCR, keeping a single row per CDR3 protein. The table records more than 400,000 distinct CDR3 sequences, 15% to 20% of them present only once. As to time point: newly diagnosed GD, antithyroid drugs for less than 3 months. Isolated PBMC RNA provided the starting material for the TCR library. The same data also went into a second study, on T cells in Graves' hyperthyroidism and ophthalmopathy.

Sequencing used peripheral blood mononuclear cells (PBMCs), obtained at new diagnosis, from a patient treated with antithyroid drugs. Every receptor here comes from a man in his forties with Graves disease.

The chain is built from TRBV29-1 and TRBJ2-5; the D gene is possibly TRBD1 (6 bases). This CDR3 region has 12 residues. V lost 7 bases, J lost 4 bases, and 13 bases lay in between. CDR1 and CDR2 (germline): SQVTM, ANQGSEA. The CDR3 sequence: CSAGTKLETQYF. The CDR3 region has the DNA TGCAGCGCCGGGACAAAACTAGAGACCCAGTACTTC.

In its sample, this clonotype was seen many times. The chain carries TRBV12-3 or TRBV12-4 and TRBJ2-3; D unclear. The CDR3 sequence is 14 residues long. V lost 2 bases and J lost 0, with 6 bases in between. CDR3 sequence (DNA): TGTGCCAGCAGTTTACGGAGTAGCACAGATACGCAGTATTTT. Protein product: CASSLRSSTDTQYF.

On this clonotype itself: Given a much more abundant clone one base away, this may be a read error. This rearrangement joins TRBV28 to TRBJ1-4, with 7 bases lining up with TRBD1. The CDR3 has 14 amino acids. Germline CDR1 is MDHEN and CDR2 is SYDVKM. The CDR3 sequence is CASSPTGEFEKLLF. In DNA form, the CDR3 reads TGTGCCAGCAGCCCAACAGGGGAGTTTGAAAAACTGCTTTTT.